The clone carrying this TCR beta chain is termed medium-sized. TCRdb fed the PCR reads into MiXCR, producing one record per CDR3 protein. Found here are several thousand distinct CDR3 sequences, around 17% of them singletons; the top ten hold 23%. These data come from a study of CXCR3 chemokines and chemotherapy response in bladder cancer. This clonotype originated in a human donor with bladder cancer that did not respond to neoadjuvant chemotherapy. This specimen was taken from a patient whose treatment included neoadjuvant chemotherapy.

The CDR3 protein is CASSATSGGLYNEQFF. In nucleotides, the CDR3 is TGTGCCAGCAGCGCAACTAGCGGGGGCCTCTACAATGAGCAGTTCTTC. The chain joins TRBV7-9 to TRBJ2-1; 11 bases are a match to TRBD2. CDR1 SEHNR and CDR2 FQNEAQ come from the germline V gene (reference sequence). Trimming took 5 bases from V and 3 from J; bases not matched to a gene: 6. The CDR3 length is 16 residues.